The 9 T cell receptor beta chains in this list originate from one sample, sequenced in a study of PD-L1 blockade in urothelial cancer. The sample's time point: pretreatment peripheral blood. Method: immunoSEQ multiplex PCR; TCRdb's copy keeps in-frame clones and lacks some. The sample includes tens of thousands of clones, roughly 89% of them seen just once. Sequenced material: PBMCs, taken around atezolizumab (anti-PD-L1) treatment. The origin of the receptors is a man between 60 and 70 years old with urothelial cancer.

The chain couples TRBV5-4 to TRBJ2-7, with TRBD2 identical over 8 bases. The CDR3 covers 14 residues. With V trimmed by 4 bases and J by 2 bases, 5 bases remained unmatched. In germline, CDR1 is SGHNT, CDR2 YYREEE (reference sequence). The CDR3: CASSRSGGAYEQYF. The CDR3 DNA sequence: TGTGCCAGCAGCCGAAGCGGGGGTGCCTACGAGCAGTACTTC.

The rearrangement uses TRBV5-1 and TRBJ2-6; 8 bases line up with TRBD2. The junction had 5 bases not matched to a gene; V was cut back by 1 base and J by 2 bases. There are 17 residues in the CDR3. Germline CDR1 is SGHRS and CDR2 is YFSETQ. The CDR3 is CASSLIAGGAGANVLTF. The CDR3, as DNA: TGCGCCAGCAGCTTGATCGCGGGGGGAGCTGGGGCCAACGTCCTGACTTTC.

DNA of the CDR3: TGTGCCAGCAGCTCCCCCGGGGCGGGGGGACAAGAGACCCAGTACTTC. Its protein product is CASSSPGAGGQETQYF. The chain carries TRBV7-6 and TRBJ2-5; TRBD2 agrees at 8 bases. The CDR3 extends over 16 amino acids. Unmatched junction bases numbered 9, after V lost 4 bases and J lost 2 bases. Germline V gene sequence: CDR1 SGHVS, CDR2 FNYEAQ.

This chain connects TRBV11-2 to TRBJ2-7; D might be TRBD1 (5 bases). Per the germline V gene, CDR1 is SGHAT and CDR2 is FQNNGV. V lost 5 bases and J 0 bases, leaving 17 bases between the germline ends. The CDR3 is made up of 16 amino acids. The DNA for the CDR3 is TGTGCCAGCAGCCCATGGGGCAGGGCCAGCTCCTACGAGCAGTACTTC. Translated, it gives CASSPWGRASSYEQYF.

This clone occurred once. This chain uses TRBV7-8 with TRBJ1-1, with a tentative D call TRBD1 (6 bases). V was clipped by 4 bases and J by 4 bases, with 13 bases between them. Germline V lookup: CDR1 SGHVS, CDR2 FQNEAQ. The CDR3 covers 14 residues. The CDR3 here is CASSSSQGFTEAFF. The DNA of the CDR3 is TGTGCCAGCAGCTCCTCACAGGGTTTCACTGAAGCTTTCTTT.

The rearrangement joins TRBV6-1 to TRBJ1-1, with D uncertain. The germline gives CDR1 MNHNS, CDR2 SASEGT. The germline V and J ends were trimmed by 4 bases and 1 base, with 7 bases remaining between them. This CDR3 spans 13 amino acids. The CDR3: CASSAHSNTEAFF. CDR3 DNA: TGTGCCAGCAGTGCTCACTCGAACACTGAAGCTTTCTTT.

The rearrangement links TRBV21-1 to TRBJ1-3. TRBV21-1 is a pseudogene locus. This CDR3 spans 17 amino acids. The chain's CDR3 is CASSKPREGRGGNTIYF. The CDR3 DNA reads as TGTGCCAGCAGCAAACCGCGGGAGGGTAGAGGTGGAAACACCATATATTTT.

This clone has just one count. The chain combines TRBV21-1 with TRBJ2-7; the table's D gene call, TRBD1, was not cross checked with the DNA. TRBV21-1 constitutes a pseudogene. This CDR3 comprises 13 residues. CDR3 nucleotides: TGTGCCAGATCAACCTTCTCGACACGCGAGCAGTACTTC. As protein: CARSTFSTREQYF.

The rearrangement links TRBV5-1 to TRBJ1-2, with 9 bases matching TRBD1. The CDR3 runs to 15 residues. Germline V gene data show CDR1 as SGHRS and CDR2 as YFSETQ. J lost 8 bases, V lost 5 bases, and 13 bases had no gene match. The CDR3 is CASRGDRAFFEGYTF. In DNA, the CDR3 is TGCGCCAGCAGAGGGGACAGGGCCTTTTTTGAGGGCTACACCTTC.